This is a list of T cell receptor beta chains from one sample in a study of T cell responses to AZD1222 COVID-19 vaccine. Libraries were prepared by immunoSEQ multiplex PCR; TCRdb keeps only in-frame clonotypes and omits some of them. This sample has more than 150,000 clones, with 94% found just once. The sequences come from peripheral blood, collected on day 0 of AZD1222 vaccination. Receptors originate from an adult in good health. Each CDR3 is given with its conserved first and last residue. A D gene is named only where the DNA matches it firmly. Clone size is stated in some rows and not others, as once, few, many or a class when expanded.

d_call | v_call | clone_size | cdr3_aa
- | TRBV27 | - | CASSLTTPRYNEQFF
TRBD1 | TRBV11-2 | - | CASSLRTPGQSVNEQFF
TRBD1 | TRBV11-2 | - | CASSLKGANTEAFF
TRBD1 | TRBV7-2 | - | CASSPRTGGLANYGYTF
TRBD2 | TRBV27 | - | CASGRSGSWYEQYF
TRBD2 | TRBV6-4 | few | CASSAVAGGPGEQFF
- | TRBV19 | - | CASSIPGVNEKLFF
- | TRBV9 | few | CASSVSGTNTEAFF
- | TRBV6-5 | - | CASSYGWSGSTEAFF
- | TRBV5-4 | - | CASSLSLDRNEETQYF
TRBD1 | TRBV4-2 | - | CASSQDGPGQGSAEAFF
TRBD1 | TRBV5-1 | once | CASSLRQGDLTYEQYF
- | TRBV5-5 | - | CASSFKGVMYEQYF
- | TRBV7-9 | - | CASSLSGNEAFF
TRBD1 | TRBV18 | - | CASSLGQGANTEAFF
- | TRBV6-5 | - | CASSLVNTEAFF
- | TRBV7-9 | once | CASSGNSPLHF
- | TRBV12-3/TRBV12-4 | - | CASSLGSSYEQYF
- | TRBV19 | - | CASSPGGFNQPQHF
TRBD2 | TRBV11-2 | - | CASSSNSGSISGELFF
- | TRBV25-1 | - | CASSDYQETQYF
- | TRBV5-6 | - | CASSFGREQPQHF
- | TRBV30 | - | CALSPGRNTGELFF
- | TRBV6-5 | - | CASILPRTGVTFF
TRBD1 | TRBV29-1 | once | CSVLGRGTANTEAFF
- | TRBV4-1 | few | CASSQDPPTYEQYF
TRBD2 | TRBV28 | - | CASKGGRAGGPAKNIQYF
- | TRBV4-1 | once | CASSQVPGRQDQPQHF
- | TRBV11-2 | - | CASSLESREQFF
- | TRBV4-2 | - | CASSQEGPTGGKLFF
- | TRBV3-1/TRBV3-2 | - | CASSQEGQFSGNTIYF
TRBD1 | TRBV20-1 | - | CSARDHKAGGF
- | TRBV9 | - | CASSVDDRGGSSYNEQFF
TRBD1 | TRBV28 | - | CASSFSGYRGKGGYTF
- | TRBV3-1/TRBV3-2 | - | CASSQDGHGELFF
TRBD1 | TRBV20-1 | once | CSASIGQGTYEQYF
- | TRBV16 | - | CASSRVRGAGEQYF
TRBD1 | TRBV7-9 | - | CASSPGGQANQPQHF
TRBD1 | TRBV6-9 | - | CASRGYKTGVRQPQHF
- | TRBV28 | - | CASGEGYGNQPQHF
TRBD1 | TRBV10-1 | - | CASFIPRDREGEKLFF
TRBD2 | TRBV27 | - | CASCTGRVNEQFF
- | TRBV5-1 | - | CASRQGRNTEAFF
- | TRBV10-2 | - | CASTSGYTEAFF
- | TRBV7-9 | once | CASSTPGGTEAFF